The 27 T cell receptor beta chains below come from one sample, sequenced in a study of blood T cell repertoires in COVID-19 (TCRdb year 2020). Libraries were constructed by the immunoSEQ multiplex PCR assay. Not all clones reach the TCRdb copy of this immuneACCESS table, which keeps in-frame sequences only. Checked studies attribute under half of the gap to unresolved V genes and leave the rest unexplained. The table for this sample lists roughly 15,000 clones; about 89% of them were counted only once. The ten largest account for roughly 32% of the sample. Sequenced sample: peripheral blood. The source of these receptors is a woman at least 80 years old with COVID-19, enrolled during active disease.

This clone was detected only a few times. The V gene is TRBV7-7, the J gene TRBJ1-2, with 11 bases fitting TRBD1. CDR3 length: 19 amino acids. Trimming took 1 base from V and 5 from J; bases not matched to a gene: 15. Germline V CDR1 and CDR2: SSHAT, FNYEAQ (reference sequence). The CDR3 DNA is TGTGCCAGCAGCTTAGATCCCGGACAGGGGGCCAAAAATTCTTATGGCTACACCTTC. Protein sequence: CASSLDPGQGAKNSYGYTF.

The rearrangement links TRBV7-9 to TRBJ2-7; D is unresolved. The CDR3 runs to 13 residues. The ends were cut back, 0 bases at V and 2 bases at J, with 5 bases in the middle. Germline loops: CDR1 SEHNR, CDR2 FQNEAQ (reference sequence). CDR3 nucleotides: TGTGCCAGCAGCTTAGCTCCAGCCTACGAGCAGTACTTC. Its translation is CASSLAPAYEQYF. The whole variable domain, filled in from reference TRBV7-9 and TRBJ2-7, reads DTGVSQNPRHKITKRGQNVTFRCDPISEHNRLYWYRQTLGQGPEFLTYFQNEAQLEKSRLLSDRFSAERPKGSFSTLEIQRTEQGDSAMYLCASSLAPAYEQYFGPGTRLTVT.

CDR3 loop: CASSGQSYGYTF. In nucleotides, the CDR3 is TGTGCCAGCTCAGGACAGAGCTATGGCTACACCTTC. The gene calls are TRBV18 and TRBJ1-2; TRBD1 might be the D (6 bases). Trimming removed 5 bases at V and 4 bases at J, with 8 bases between. The CDR3 has 12 residues. From germline, CDR1 is KGHSH and CDR2 LQKENI. The variable domain in full, completed from reference TRBV18 and TRBJ1-2, reads NAGVMQNPRHLVRRRGQEARLRCSPMKGHSHVYWYRQLPEEGLKFMVYLQKENIIDESGMPKERFSAEFPKEGPSILRIQQVVRGDSAAYFCASSGQSYGYTFGSGTRLTVV.

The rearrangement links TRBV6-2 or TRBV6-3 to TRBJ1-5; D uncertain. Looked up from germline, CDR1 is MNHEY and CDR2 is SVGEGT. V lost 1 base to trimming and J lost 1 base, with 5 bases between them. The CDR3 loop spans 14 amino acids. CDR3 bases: TGTGCCAGCAGTTACTGGCGGAGCAATCAGCCCCAGCATTTT. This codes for CASSYWRSNQPQHF.

The CDR3 sequence is CASSQGTGSENQPQHF. CDR3 in DNA: TGTGCCAGCAGCCAAGGGACAGGGAGCGAGAATCAGCCCCAGCATTTT. V and J are TRBV4-2 and TRBJ1-5, with 8 bases aligning to TRBD1. Germline CDR1 reads LGHNA; CDR2 reads YNFKEQ. This CDR3 is built from 16 residues. The J segment lost 4 bases and the V segment lost 1 base, leaving 6 bases of the junction unmatched.

The CDR3 DNA reads TGTGCCAGCTCCCCGGGTCCCTACGAGCAGTACTTC. Amino acid sequence: CASSPGPYEQYF. The rearrangement joins TRBV6-6 to TRBJ2-7; D unresolved. The V gene lost 8 bases and the J gene lost 2 bases, with 10 bases spanning the gap. This CDR3 is built from 12 residues. Germline V CDR1 and CDR2: MNHNY, SVGAGI (reference sequence).

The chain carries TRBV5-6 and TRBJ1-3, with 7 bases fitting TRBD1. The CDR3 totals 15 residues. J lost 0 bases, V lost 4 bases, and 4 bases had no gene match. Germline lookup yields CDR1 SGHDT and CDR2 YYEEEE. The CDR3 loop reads CASSPRTGSGNTIYF. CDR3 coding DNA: TGTGCCAGCAGCCCCAGGACAGGCTCTGGAAACACCATATATTTT.

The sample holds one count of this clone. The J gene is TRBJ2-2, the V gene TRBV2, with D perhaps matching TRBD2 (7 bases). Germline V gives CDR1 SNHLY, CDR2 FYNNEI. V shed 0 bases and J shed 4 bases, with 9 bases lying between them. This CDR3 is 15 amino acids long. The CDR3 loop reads CASSEAGGGTGELFF. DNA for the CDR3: TGTGCCAGCAGTGAAGCGGGAGGGGGCACCGGGGAGCTGTTTTTT. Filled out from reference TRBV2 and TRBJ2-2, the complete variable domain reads EPEVTQTPSHQVTQMGQEVILRCVPISNHLYFYWYRQILGQKVEFLVSFYNNEISEKSEIFDDQFSVERPDGSNFTLKIRSTKLEDSAMYFCASSEAGGGTGELFFGEGSRLTVL.

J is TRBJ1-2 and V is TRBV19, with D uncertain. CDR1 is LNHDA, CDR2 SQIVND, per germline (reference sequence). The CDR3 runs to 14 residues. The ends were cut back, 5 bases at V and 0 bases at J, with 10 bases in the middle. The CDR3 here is CASSPQLANYGYTF. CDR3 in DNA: TGTGCCAGTAGTCCCCAACTAGCTAACTATGGCTACACCTTC. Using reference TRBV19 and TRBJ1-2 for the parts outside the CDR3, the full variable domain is DGGITQSPKYLFRKEGQNVTLSCEQNLNHDAMYWYRQDPGQGLRLIYYSQIVNDFQKGDIAEGYSVSREKKESFPLTVTSAQKNPTAFYLCASSPQLANYGYTFGSGTRLTVV.

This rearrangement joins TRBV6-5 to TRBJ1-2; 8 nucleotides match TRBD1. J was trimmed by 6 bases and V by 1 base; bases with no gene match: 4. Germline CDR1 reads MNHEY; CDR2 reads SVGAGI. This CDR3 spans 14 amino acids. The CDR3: CASSYFGQGNGYTF. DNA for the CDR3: TGTGCCAGCAGTTACTTCGGACAGGGCAATGGCTACACCTTC.

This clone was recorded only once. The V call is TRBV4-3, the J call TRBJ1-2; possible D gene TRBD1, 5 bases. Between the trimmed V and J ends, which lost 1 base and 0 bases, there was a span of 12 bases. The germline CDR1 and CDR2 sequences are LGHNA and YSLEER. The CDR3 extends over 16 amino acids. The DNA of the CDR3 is TGCGCCAGCAGCCAAGGGGGGGGTGGATCTAACTATGGCTACACCTTC. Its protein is CASSQGGGGSNYGYTF.

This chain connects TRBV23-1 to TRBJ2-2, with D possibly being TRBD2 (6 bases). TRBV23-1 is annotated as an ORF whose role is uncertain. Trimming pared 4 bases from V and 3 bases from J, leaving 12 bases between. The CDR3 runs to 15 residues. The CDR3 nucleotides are TGCGCCAGCAGTCCCTTGGAGGGAGACACCGGGGAGCTGTTTTTT. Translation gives CASSPLEGDTGELFF.

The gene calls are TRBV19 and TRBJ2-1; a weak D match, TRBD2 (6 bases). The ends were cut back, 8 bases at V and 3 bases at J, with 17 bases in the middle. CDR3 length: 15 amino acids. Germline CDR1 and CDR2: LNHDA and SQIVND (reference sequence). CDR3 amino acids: CASSVAAEYYNEQFF. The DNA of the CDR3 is TGTGCCAGTTCGGTAGCGGCGGAGTACTACAATGAGCAGTTCTTC.

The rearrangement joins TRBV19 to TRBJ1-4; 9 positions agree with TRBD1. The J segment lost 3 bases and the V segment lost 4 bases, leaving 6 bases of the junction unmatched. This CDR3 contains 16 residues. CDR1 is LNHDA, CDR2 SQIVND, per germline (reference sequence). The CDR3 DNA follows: TGTGCCAGTAGTAATCCCCGACAGGGGGCTAATGAAAAACTGTTTTTT. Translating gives CASSNPRQGANEKLFF.

CDR3 DNA: TGTGCCAGCAGCCGGACTTACGCCCTCAATGAGCAGTTCTTC. Amino acids: CASSRTYALNEQFF. The chain links TRBV11-2 to TRBJ2-1; weak D call: TRBD2 (5 bases). This CDR3 region has 14 residues. Trimming removed 5 bases from V and 6 bases from J, with 14 bases in between. Per germline, CDR1 SGHAT and CDR2 FQNNGV. The full variable domain, completed using reference TRBV11-2 and TRBJ2-1, is EAGVAQSPRYKIIEKRQSVAFWCNPISGHATLYWYQQILGQGPKLLIQFQNNGVVDDSQLPKDRFSAERLKGVDSTLKIQPAKLEDSAVYLCASSRTYALNEQFFGPGTRLTVL.

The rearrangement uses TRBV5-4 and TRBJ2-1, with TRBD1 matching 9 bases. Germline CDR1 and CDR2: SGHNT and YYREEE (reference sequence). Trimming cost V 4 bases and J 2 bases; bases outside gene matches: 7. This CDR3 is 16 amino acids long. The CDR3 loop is CASSPHRTGAYNEQFF. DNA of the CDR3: TGTGCCAGCAGCCCCCACCGGACAGGGGCCTACAATGAGCAGTTCTTC.

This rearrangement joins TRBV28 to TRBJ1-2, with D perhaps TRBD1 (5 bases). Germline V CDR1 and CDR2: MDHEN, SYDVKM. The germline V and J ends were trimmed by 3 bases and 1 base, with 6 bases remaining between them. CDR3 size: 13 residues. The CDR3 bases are TGTGCCAGCAGTTTCGGGGGTAACTATGGCTACACCTTC. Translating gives CASSFGGNYGYTF.

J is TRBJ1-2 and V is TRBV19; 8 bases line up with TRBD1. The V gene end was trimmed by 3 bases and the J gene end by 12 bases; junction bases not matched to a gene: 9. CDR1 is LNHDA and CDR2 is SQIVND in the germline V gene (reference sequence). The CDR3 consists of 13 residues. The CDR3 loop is CASSIKGGTGHTF. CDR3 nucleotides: TGTGCCAGTAGTATTAAGGGGGGGACAGGTCACACCTTC.

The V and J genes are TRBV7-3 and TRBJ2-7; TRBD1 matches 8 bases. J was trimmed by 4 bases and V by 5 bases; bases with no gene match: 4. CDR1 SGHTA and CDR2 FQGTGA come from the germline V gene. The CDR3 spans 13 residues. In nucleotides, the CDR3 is TGTGCCAGCAGCCCTCGGACAGGGTACGAGCAGTACTTC. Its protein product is CASSPRTGYEQYF. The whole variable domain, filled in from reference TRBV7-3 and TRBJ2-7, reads GAGVSQTPSNKVTEKGKYVELRCDPISGHTALYWYRQSLGQGPEFLIYFQGTGAADDSGLPNDRFFAVRPEGSVSTLKIQRTERGDSAVYLCASSPRTGYEQYFGPGTRLTVT.

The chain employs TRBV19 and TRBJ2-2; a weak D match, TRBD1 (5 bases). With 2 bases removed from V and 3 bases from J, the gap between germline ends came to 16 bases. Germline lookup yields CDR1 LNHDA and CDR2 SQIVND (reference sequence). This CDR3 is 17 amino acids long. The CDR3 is CASSIPPGAGYTGELFF. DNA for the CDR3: TGTGCCAGTAGTATACCCCCTGGGGCAGGATACACCGGGGAGCTGTTTTTT.

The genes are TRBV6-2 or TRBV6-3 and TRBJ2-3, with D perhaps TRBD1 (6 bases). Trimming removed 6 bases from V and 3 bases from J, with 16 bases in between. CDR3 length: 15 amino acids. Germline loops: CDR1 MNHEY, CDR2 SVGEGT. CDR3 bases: TGTGCCAGCAGCCCTTACCAGGACAGTACAGATACGCAGTATTTT. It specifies CASSPYQDSTDTQYF.

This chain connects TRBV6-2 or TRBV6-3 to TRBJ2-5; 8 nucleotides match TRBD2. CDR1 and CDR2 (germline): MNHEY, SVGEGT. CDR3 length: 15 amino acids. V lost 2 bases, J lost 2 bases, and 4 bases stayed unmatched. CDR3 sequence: CASSYEAGDQETQYF. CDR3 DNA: TGTGCCAGCAGTTACGAAGCGGGGGATCAAGAGACCCAGTACTTC.

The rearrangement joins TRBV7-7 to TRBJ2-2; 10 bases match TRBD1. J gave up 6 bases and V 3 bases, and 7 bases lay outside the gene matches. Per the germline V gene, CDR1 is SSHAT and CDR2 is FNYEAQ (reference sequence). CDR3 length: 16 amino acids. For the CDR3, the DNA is TGTGCCAGCAGCTTCCGAACGGGACAGGGGTCCGGGGAGCTGTTTTTT. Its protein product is CASSFRTGQGSGELFF.

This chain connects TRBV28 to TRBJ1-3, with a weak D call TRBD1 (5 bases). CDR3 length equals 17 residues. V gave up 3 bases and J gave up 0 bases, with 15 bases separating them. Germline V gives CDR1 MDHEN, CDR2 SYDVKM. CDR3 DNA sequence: TGTGCCAGCAGTTTCCCTAGGGGTTCTAGCTCTGGAAACACCATATATTTT. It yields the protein CASSFPRGSSSGNTIYF.

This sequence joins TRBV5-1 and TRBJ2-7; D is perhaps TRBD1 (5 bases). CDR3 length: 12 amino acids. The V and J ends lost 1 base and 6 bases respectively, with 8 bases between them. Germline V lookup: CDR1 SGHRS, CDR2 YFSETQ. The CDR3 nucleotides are TGCGCCAGCAGCTTGCAGGGCGTCGAGCAGTACTTC. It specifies CASSLQGVEQYF.

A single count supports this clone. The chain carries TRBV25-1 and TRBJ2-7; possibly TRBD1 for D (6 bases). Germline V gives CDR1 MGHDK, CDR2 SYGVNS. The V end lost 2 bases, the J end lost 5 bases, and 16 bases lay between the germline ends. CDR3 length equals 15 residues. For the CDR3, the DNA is TGTGCCAGCAGTGAAGGTGGGGGCAGGAGGCACGAGCAGTACTTC. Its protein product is CASSEGGGRRHEQYF.

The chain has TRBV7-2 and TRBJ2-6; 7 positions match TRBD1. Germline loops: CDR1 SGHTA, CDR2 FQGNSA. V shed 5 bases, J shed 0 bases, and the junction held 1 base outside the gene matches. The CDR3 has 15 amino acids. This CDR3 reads CASSGTASGANVLTF. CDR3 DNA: TGTGCCAGCAGCGGGACAGCCTCTGGGGCCAACGTCCTGACTTTC.